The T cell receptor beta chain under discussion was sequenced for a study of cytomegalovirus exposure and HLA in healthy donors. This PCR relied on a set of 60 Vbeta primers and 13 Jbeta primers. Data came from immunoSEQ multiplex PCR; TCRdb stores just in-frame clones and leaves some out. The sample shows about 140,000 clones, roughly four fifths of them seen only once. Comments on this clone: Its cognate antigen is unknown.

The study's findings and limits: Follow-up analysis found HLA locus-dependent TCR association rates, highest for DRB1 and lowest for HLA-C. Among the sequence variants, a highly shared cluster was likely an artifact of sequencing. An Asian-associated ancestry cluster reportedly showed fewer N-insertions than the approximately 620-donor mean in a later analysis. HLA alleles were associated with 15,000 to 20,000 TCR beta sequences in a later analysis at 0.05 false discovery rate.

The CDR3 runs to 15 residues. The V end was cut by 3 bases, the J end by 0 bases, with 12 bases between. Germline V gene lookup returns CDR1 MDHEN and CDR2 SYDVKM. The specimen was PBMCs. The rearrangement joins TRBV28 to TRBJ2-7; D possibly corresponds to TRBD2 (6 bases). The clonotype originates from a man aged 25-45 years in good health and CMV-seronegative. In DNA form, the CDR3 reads TGTGCCAGCAGTTTCCTTAGCGGTTCCTCCTACGAGCAGTACTTC. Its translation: CASSFLSGSSYEQYF.